The clone carrying this T cell receptor beta chain has a count of ten or more. The antigen remains undetermined. The sample's time point: newly diagnosed GD, antithyroid drugs for less than 3 months. RNA isolated from PBMCs was used to make the TCR library. Germline CDR1 reads SGHTA; CDR2 reads FQGNSA. The CDR3 consists of 16 residues. V was trimmed by 1 base and J by 7 bases, leaving 19 bases between them. The data were taken from a study of regulatory T cells in long-lasting Graves disease. Background on the study: Patients newly diagnosed with Graves' had been on antithyroid drugs for under 3 months.

iRepertoire HTBI primers and Arm-PCR of CDR3 regions built TCR beta libraries. TCRdb passed the multiplex PCR reads through MiXCR, listing each CDR3 protein once. The sample comprises around 400,000 distinct CDR3 sequences, roughly 12% of which are singletons, and approximately 20% rests with the top ten. Study observations and caveats: TCR diversity was lower in persistent than newly diagnosed Graves' disease. With persistent disease, TRBV28, TRBJ1-2 and TRBJ2-5 were the favored segments.

The data also belong to a second study, concerning T cells in Graves' hyperthyroidism and ophthalmopathy. Per that paper: During a first-round RT-PCR of the TCR CDR3, the HTBI primer set was used.

The TCR originated in a woman between 18 and 29 years old with Graves disease. The rearrangement links TRBV7-2 to TRBJ1-2; D uncertain. Source: peripheral blood mononuclear cells (PBMCs), taken at new diagnosis, from a patient treated with antithyroid drugs. The CDR3 DNA is TGTGCCAGCAGCTTAGTCGGCGGCACCCTGGGCTCTGGCTACACCTTC. Protein product: CASSLVGGTLGSGYTF.